The entry that follows covers one T cell receptor (beta chain) sequence. The antigen is unknown. Every donor contributed 8 to 10 milliliters of peripheral blood by blood draw. The CDR3 runs to 14 residues. This record belongs to a study of blood T cells in healthy people across ages. Study observations and caveats: Age showed a roughly linear inverse relationship with TCR beta diversity per million T cells. The study could not conclusively compare naive and antigen-experienced cells, given its unsorted PBMCs. It was held that the diversity estimates obtained from one million T cells were underestimates.

PCR was performed a second time for about 7 to 11 cycles using a sample-barcoded 5' primer and a J-beta primer mix. TCRdb re-called the 5' RACE reads with MiXCR, one entry per CDR3 protein. The sample consists of 1.4 million or so distinct CDR3 sequences, about 45% of them appearing once. V and J are TRBV21-1 and TRBJ2-1. The DNA end is more similar to TRBJ2-7, so the J call may be wrong. TRBV21-1 is flagged as a pseudogene. The sequence derives from a woman under 30 in good health. The sequenced sample was blood. This CDR3 reads CAGELVISYNEQYF. DNA of the CDR3: TGTGCCGGAGAACTAGTGATCTCCTACAATGAGCAGTACTTC.